The rows below give T cell receptor beta chains drawn from one sample of a study of T cell responses to AZD1222 COVID-19 vaccine. Only in-frame clones appear in the TCRdb table, and some are missing; sequencing was by immunoSEQ multiplex PCR. The data show 130,000 or so clones, 90% to 95% seen once. This specimen consisted of peripheral blood, obtained on day 0 of AZD1222 vaccination. These receptors all stem from an adult in good health. Both conserved end residues are part of each CDR3. The D gene is left open where the match is weak. Size tells how often a clone was seen (once, few, many) or the class of an expanded clone, and some rows leave it out.

>TRBJ1-2|TRBV29-1|.|once
TGCAGCGTTGAACATCCCGAGGGAGAGAGGGGTTACTATGGCTACACCTTC
CSVEHPEGERGYYGYTF
>TRBJ1-5|TRBV18|TRBD1|.
TGTGCCAGCTCACCGGGGACAGGGGGAAATCAGCCCCAGCATTTT
CASSPGTGGNQPQHF
>TRBJ2-1|TRBV7-3|TRBD2|.
TGTGCCAGCAGCTGGCAAAGCGGGAGCTCGTACAATGAGCAGTTCTTC
CASSWQSGSSYNEQFF
>TRBJ1-1|TRBV2|TRBD1|.
TGTGCCAGCAGAATGGACAGGGCGACTGAAGCTTTCTTT
CASRMDRATEAFF
>TRBJ1-1|TRBV9|.|.
TGTGCCAGCAGCGACTCTGAAAACACTGAAGCTTTCTTT
CASSDSENTEAFF
>TRBJ1-3|TRBV19|TRBD1|.
TGTGCCAGTAGTACTCCGGGACAGGTCTCTGGAAACACCATATATTTT
CASSTPGQVSGNTIYF
>TRBJ1-4|TRBV5-6|.|.
TGTGCCAGCAGCTTGGAGACAGGCATAAAGGAAAAACTGTTTTTT
CASSLETGIKEKLFF
>TRBJ2-7|TRBV7-9|.|.
TGTGCCAGCAGCTTGACGGGGTTTACAGGCGAGCAGTACTTC
CASSLTGFTGEQYF
>TRBJ1-4|TRBV27|.|.
TGTGCCAGCACCCCCCGTCGGACACTTGGAGAAAAACTGTTTTTT
CASTPRRTLGEKLFF
>TRBJ1-2|TRBV30|TRBD1|.
TGTGCCTGGACCCAGGGGGCCGTCGGGGGCTACACCTTC
CAWTQGAVGGYTF
>TRBJ1-5|TRBV2|.|.
TGTGCCAGCAGCTCTGAAGTAAATCAGCCCCAGCATTTT
CASSSEVNQPQHF
>TRBJ2-3|TRBV6-6|.|.
TGTGCCAGCAGGGCCTCCCATGGCGGGTGGTTCGATACGCAGTATTTT
CASRASHGGWFDTQYF
>TRBJ1-5|TRBV28|.|.
TGTGCCAGCAGTTCGGACCGAAATCAGCCCCAGCATTTT
CASSSDRNQPQHF
>TRBJ1-5|TRBV2|TRBD1|.
TGTGCCAGCAGTCCGGGACAGAGAGTTAGCAATCAGCCCCAGCATTTT
CASSPGQRVSNQPQHF
>TRBJ1-5|TRBV28|.|.
TGTGCCAGCAGTTTGCGACAGGATGATCGGCCCCAGCATTTT
CASSLRQDDRPQHF
>TRBJ1-6|TRBV10-3|.|.
TGTGCCATCACCTCAGGGCAGGGGTCACCCCTCCACTTT
CAITSGQGSPLHF
>TRBJ1-2|TRBV6-4|TRBD1|.
TGTGCCAGCAGAGAACAGGGGGCTTATAACTATGGCTACACCTTC
CASREQGAYNYGYTF
>TRBJ1-2|TRBV10-3|.|.
TGTGCCATCAGCCCGCATAGATCTAACTATGGCTACACCTTC
CAISPHRSNYGYTF
>TRBJ1-2|TRBV29-1|.|.
TGCAGCGTTGCTAGGGACGGATTCTATGGCTACACCTTC
CSVARDGFYGYTF
>TRBJ1-3|TRBV7-8|.|.
TGTGCCACACGACTAGGCCGGGACACTGGAAACACCATATATTTT
CATRLGRDTGNTIYF
>TRBJ2-3|TRBV19|.|.
TGTGCCAGTATCAGGGGGGAGAGTAAGGATACAGATACGCAGTATTTT
CASIRGESKDTDTQYF
>TRBJ1-2|TRBV5-5|.|.
TGTGCCAGCAGCTTGGTGAACGGCGGCTACACCTTC
CASSLVNGGYTF
>TRBJ2-1|TRBV7-9|TRBD2|.
TGTGCCAGCAGCTCGAGGGGGACTAGCGGGAGCAATGAGCAGTTCTTC
CASSSRGTSGSNEQFF
>TRBJ1-4|TRBV7-8|.|.
TGTGCCAGCAGCTTAGCAGGGTACGAAAAACTGTTTTTT
CASSLAGYEKLFF
>TRBJ2-7|TRBV10-3|.|.
TGTGCCATCAGTGAGGGGGACTTAACCTACGAGCAGTACTTC
CAISEGDLTYEQYF
>TRBJ1-2|TRBV6-5|.|once
TGTGCCAGCAGTTACAGACCCTCCGATGGCTACACCTTC
CASSYRPSDGYTF
>TRBJ2-3|TRBV5-1|TRBD2|once
TGCGCCAGCAGCTCGGGACTAGCCCCAGATACGCAGTATTTT
CASSSGLAPDTQYF
>TRBJ2-1|TRBV10-3|TRBD2|.
TGTGCCATCCAAGAGGGGCTAGCGGGAGGCGAGCAGTTCTTC
CAIQEGLAGGEQFF
>TRBJ1-6|TRBV28|.|.
TGTGCCAGCAGCTACCGGGACATGATGAATTCACCCCTCCACTTT
CASSYRDMMNSPLHF
>TRBJ1-1|TRBV28|.|.
TGTGCCAGCACCACAGGACCGGGACACTGGAACACTGAAGCTTTCTTT
CASTTGPGHWNTEAFF
>TRBJ1-5|TRBV18|.|.
TGTGCCAGCTCACCAAATAGCAATCAGCCCCAGCATTTT
CASSPNSNQPQHF
>TRBJ2-1|TRBV5-4|TRBD2|.
TGTGCCAGCAGCTGGAATAGCGGGGGCTCCTACAATGAGCAGTTCTTC
CASSWNSGGSYNEQFF
>TRBJ2-1|TRBV10-2|TRBD2|.
TGCGCCAGCAGTGAGACTAGGGCGGGAGACTACTACAATGAGCAGTTCTTC
CASSETRAGDYYNEQFF
>TRBJ1-3|TRBV18|TRBD1|once
TGTGCCAGCTCTCTCGGGACAGCTGGAAACACCATATATTTT
CASSLGTAGNTIYF
>TRBJ1-1|TRBV28|.|.
TGTGCCAGCAGTCAAACAGGGATGATACTGTCTGAAGCTTTCTTT
CASSQTGMILSEAFF
>TRBJ1-2|TRBV28|.|once
TGTGCCAGCAGTTCGATACTGGACTATGGCTACACCTTC
CASSSILDYGYTF
>TRBJ2-5|TRBV7-2|.|once
TGTGCCAGCAGCTCTAGCGCACAAGAGACCCAGTACTTC
CASSSSAQETQYF
>TRBJ2-7|TRBV12-2|.|.
TGTGCAAGTCGCTTCACTCCCCAGGGGGGGCGTTACGAGCAGTACTTC
CASRFTPQGGRYEQYF
>TRBJ1-2|TRBV20-1|.|.
TGCAGTGCTGAACAGGGATATGGCTACACCTTC
CSAEQGYGYTF
>TRBJ2-1|TRBV3-1/TRBV3-2|TRBD2|medium-sized
TGTGCCAGCAGCCAAGATCCTAGCGGGACAGAGCGGGATAAAAGATTTTACAATGAGCAGTTCTTC
CASSQDPSGTERDKRFYNEQFF
>TRBJ2-2|TRBV7-9|.|.
TGTGCCAGCAGTCGGGAGACCGGGGAGCTGTTTTTT
CASSRETGELFF
>TRBJ1-1|TRBV29-1|.|.
TGCAGCGTTGTTCTAGAGGGGCTAGCTTTCTTT
CSVVLEGLAFF
>TRBJ1-1|TRBV6-5|.|.
TGTGCCAGCAGTATTACCCAAGGGGGTGAAGCTTTCTTT
CASSITQGGEAFF
>TRBJ2-2|TRBV5-1|TRBD2|.
TGCGCCAGCAGCTTGAGGGCTAGCGGGAGTTCGAACACCGGGGAGCTGTTTTTT
CASSLRASGSSNTGELFF
>TRBJ1-3|TRBV5-1|.|.
TGCGCCAGCAGCTTGGAGGGGGGAACAGCCTCTGGAAACACCATATATTTT
CASSLEGGTASGNTIYF
>TRBJ2-7|TRBV9|.|.
TGTGCCAGCAGCGTAGGCGGGGAGACCTATTACGAGCAGTACTTC
CASSVGGETYYEQYF
>TRBJ1-5|TRBV21-1|.|.
TGTGCCAGCAAGAGTAGTCAGCCCCAGCATTTT
CASKSSQPQHF
>TRBJ1-3|TRBV28|.|.
TGTGCCAGCAGTTTTATACAGGGTTTTGGAAACACCATATATTTT
CASSFIQGFGNTIYF
>TRBJ2-7|TRBV2|.|.
TGTGCCAGCCGCCCAGGCTCCTACGAGCAGTACTTC
CASRPGSYEQYF
>TRBJ2-1|TRBV28|TRBD2|.
TGTGCCAGCAGAACCCCCGGGCTAGCGGGTTACAATGAGCAGTTCTTC
CASRTPGLAGYNEQFF
>TRBJ2-3|TRBV11-2|TRBD2|.
TGTGCCAGCAGCACTACACTAGCGGGAGTGGTAGATACGCAGTATTTT
CASSTTLAGVVDTQYF
>TRBJ1-4|TRBV6-1|.|once
TGTGCCAGCAGTGCCTCCGGGGTTGCAACTAATGAAAAACTGTTTTTT
CASSASGVATNEKLFF
>TRBJ2-1|TRBV5-4|.|.
TGTGCCAGCAGCTTGTCCGGGACATCGGACAATGAGCAGTTCTTC
CASSLSGTSDNEQFF
>TRBJ2-7|TRBV4-2|.|.
TGTGCCAGCAGCCAAGATATCGGCGAGCAGTACTTC
CASSQDIGEQYF
>TRBJ1-4|TRBV4-2|.|.
TGTGCCAGCAGCCAAGGAGTGTTAACTTATGAAAAACTGTTTTTT
CASSQGVLTYEKLFF
>TRBJ1-1|TRBV2|.|.
TGTGCCAGCAGTGAGGTGGCAGGGGAAGGGAGGAGGACTGAAGCTTTCTTT
CASSEVAGEGRRTEAFF
>TRBJ1-5|TRBV28|.|.
TGTGCCAGCAACAAAGCAGGGGCCCGCAATCAGCCCCAGCATTTT
CASNKAGARNQPQHF
>TRBJ2-3|TRBV5-5|.|.
TGTGCCAGCAGCCGTGGGACTCAGCCAGATACGCAGTATTTT
CASSRGTQPDTQYF
>TRBJ1-2|TRBV7-8|.|.
TGTGCCAGCAGCTTATGGAGACGGGGCGGCACAACTACTAACTATGGCTACACCTTC
CASSLWRRGGTTTNYGYTF
>TRBJ1-3|TRBV9|.|.
TGTGCCAGCAGCGTAGGAACAGGAGGGTGGACTGGAAACACCATATATTTT
CASSVGTGGWTGNTIYF